This T cell receptor (beta chain) appears in the sequencing data of a study of CD4 T cells in relation to SARS-CoV-2 and coronaviruses. Here immunoSEQ multiplex PCR was the method, and the copy in TCRdb shows in-frame clones only, minus some. The sample carries roughly 30,000 clones, 70% to 80% recorded once. The unexposed donors gave CD4+ T cells in about 2010-2019, prior to COVID-19. Isolation of CD4+ T cells took place after 10 days in culture. Unexposed-donor CD4+ T cells were probed with SARS-CoV-2 S/N and four cold-coronavirus spikes, cells permitting. The V gene's germline CDR1 is LGHNA and CDR2 YNFKEQ. V lost 9 bases and J lost 2; bases outside the gene matches: 8. The CDR3 extends over 14 amino acids. Of note for this clone: No antigen is known for it.

The receptor comes from a human donor in good health. Sequencing was carried out using CD4+ T cells from PBMCs, cultured in vitro. This rearrangement joins TRBV4-2 to TRBJ2-3; 7 nucleotides match TRBD2. The chain's CDR3 is CASQASGNTDTQYF. The CDR3 DNA sequence: TGTGCCAGTCAGGCTAGCGGCAACACAGATACGCAGTATTTT.